These 24 T cell receptor beta chains came from one sample sequenced in a study of early T cells in non-severe SARS-CoV-2 infection. Using its own MiXCR run on the 5' RACE reads, TCRdb lists one record per CDR3 protein. This sample has some 98,000 distinct CDR3 sequences, with roughly 17% found just once. Sequencing was performed on whole blood. These receptor sequences come from an adult who was a healthcare worker with PCR-confirmed SARS-CoV-2 infection or an uninfected control (not recorded which).

This clonotype occurred many times. The CDR3 nucleotides read TGTGCCAGCAGGAGAAAGGGGGCAGATACGCAGTATTTT. It is translated as CASRRKGADTQYF. The chain couples TRBV28 to TRBJ2-3; tentatively, D is TRBD1 (6 bases). The germline CDR1 and CDR2 sequences are MDHEN and SYDVKM. The germline V and J ends were trimmed by 6 bases and 4 bases, with 11 bases remaining between them. This CDR3 comprises 13 residues.

The genes are TRBV27 and TRBJ2-7; D gene unclear. Trimming removed 3 bases at V and 3 bases at J, with 9 bases between. The length of the CDR3 is 13 residues. The germline V gene encodes CDR1 MNHEY and CDR2 SMNVEV (reference sequence). The CDR3 here is CASSFVANYEQYF. CDR3 sequence (DNA): TGTGCCAGCAGTTTTGTCGCTAACTACGAGCAGTACTTC.

The chain is built from TRBV6-2 or TRBV6-3 and TRBJ1-2; no definite D call. The CDR3 is 16 residues long. Trimming shortened V by 4 bases and J by 6 bases, and 21 bases separated the two germline ends. CDR1 is MNHEY and CDR2 is SVGEGT in the germline V gene. The CDR3 DNA follows: TGTGCCAGCAGTTCCCAGCTAATCGATCCATTGGATGGCTACACCTTC. Protein sequence: CASSSQLIDPLDGYTF.

This clonotype was detected ten times or more. V gene TRBV6-2 or TRBV6-3 combines with J gene TRBJ2-1; possible D gene TRBD2, 5 bases. CDR3 length equals 15 residues. Per the germline V gene, CDR1 is MNHEY and CDR2 is SVGEGT. V was cut by 5 bases and J by 4 bases, with 15 bases left in between. Here the CDR3 reads CASSLPPRVYNEQFF. DNA of the CDR3: TGTGCCAGCAGTCTACCACCGCGGGTTTACAATGAGCAGTTCTTC.

The J gene is TRBJ1-3, the V gene TRBV3-1; D call uncertain. Trimming shortened V by 3 bases and J by 6 bases, and 6 bases separated the two germline ends. The germline gives CDR1 LGHDT, CDR2 YNNKEL (reference sequence). This CDR3 is built from 12 residues. CDR3 in DNA: TGTGCCAGCAGCCAGACTGAAAACACCATATATTTT. Translation: CASSQTENTIYF.

The genes are TRBV10-1 and TRBJ1-6; D remains ambiguous. Germline V gene lookup returns CDR1 WNHNN and CDR2 SYGVQD (reference sequence). V was trimmed by 8 bases and J by 6 bases, leaving 17 bases between them. The CDR3 has 15 amino acids. This CDR3 reads CASSPGLPTNSPLHF. DNA for the CDR3: TGCGCCAGCTCGCCAGGATTACCCACTAATTCACCCCTCCACTTT.

The chain employs TRBV6-1 and TRBJ2-7, with D possibly being TRBD1 or TRBD2 (5 bases each). The CDR3 is 13 residues long. Germline V gene lookup returns CDR1 MNHNS and CDR2 SASEGT. The V end was cut by 9 bases, the J end by 4 bases, with 16 bases between. The CDR3 bases are TGTGCCAGACCTGGGACCCACCGGTACGAGCAGTACTTC. Translation: CARPGTHRYEQYF.

There are many counts of this clonotype. This sequence joins TRBV5-1 and TRBJ2-1; TRBD2 aligns across 11 bases. Looked up from germline, CDR1 is SGHRS and CDR2 is YFSETQ. The CDR3 consists of 16 residues. V lost 5 bases, J lost 2 bases, and 6 bases stayed unmatched. In DNA, the CDR3 is TGCGCCAGCAGTTATACTAGCGGGAGCACCTACAATGAGCAGTTCTTC. Its protein is CASSYTSGSTYNEQFF.

This clonotype has ten or more counts. The V gene is TRBV20-1, the J gene TRBJ2-1, with 8 bases fitting TRBD2. Trimming removed 3 bases from V and 7 bases from J; junction bases left unmatched: 5. The CDR3 has 13 amino acids. Germline V gene lookup returns CDR1 DFQATT and CDR2 SNEGSKA (reference sequence). The CDR3: CSASISGANEQFF. The CDR3 region has the DNA TGCAGTGCTAGTATTAGCGGGGCGAATGAGCAGTTCTTC.

Concerning this clonotype: An end of the junction does not agree with germline; a read error may underlie this. The rearrangement joins TRBV2 to TRBJ2-5; no definite D call. Germline V gene lookup returns CDR1 SNHLY and CDR2 FYNNEI. The CDR3 contains 12 residues. CDR3 nucleotide sequence: TGTGTCAGCAGACTGGAGCAAGAGACCCAGTACTTC. Translated, it gives CVSRLEQETQYF. The whole variable domain, filled in from reference TRBV2 and TRBJ2-5, reads EPEVTQTPSHQVTQMGQEVILRCVPISNHLYFYWYRQILGQKVEFLVSFYNNEISEKSEIFDDQFSVERPDGSNFTLKIRSTKLEDSAMYFCVSRLEQETQYFGPGTRLLVL.

This clonotype has just a few counts. The chain recombines TRBV4-3 with TRBJ2-2, with 10 positions matching TRBD2. In germline, CDR1 is LGHNA, CDR2 YSLEER. The CDR3 sequence is 18 residues long. Trimming took 1 base from V and 5 from J; bases not matched to a gene: 10. This CDR3 reads CASSQGVPSGRKTGELFF. The CDR3 nucleotides are TGCGCCAGCAGCCAAGGCGTCCCTAGCGGGAGAAAGACCGGGGAGCTGTTTTTT.

J is TRBJ2-3 and V is TRBV5-1; D unclear. Germline loops: CDR1 SGHRS, CDR2 YFSETQ. This CDR3 spans 15 amino acids. V was cut by 0 bases and J by 0 bases, with 8 bases left in between. CDR3 region: CASSLGHSSTDTQYF. The CDR3 DNA reads as TGCGCCAGCAGCTTGGGACACTCTAGCACAGATACGCAGTATTTT. The complete variable domain, with remaining parts taken from reference TRBV5-1 and TRBJ2-3, reads KAGVTQTPRYLIKTRGQQVTLSCSPISGHRSVSWYQQTPGQGLQFLFEYFSETQRNKGNFPGRFSGRQFSNSRSEMNVSTLELGDSALYLCASSLGHSSTDTQYFGPGTRLTVL.

This clonotype was counted at least ten times. The rearrangement joins TRBV14 to TRBJ2-5; D unresolved. The CDR3 is 11 residues long. Germline V CDR1 and CDR2: SGHDN, FVKESK. Trimming left V 2 bases short and J 2 bases short, with 0 bases between. The CDR3 DNA reads TGTGCCAGCAGCCAACAAGAGACCCAGTACTTC. Translating gives CASSQQETQYF. The variable domain in full, completed from reference TRBV14 and TRBJ2-5, reads EAGVTQFPSHSVIEKGQTVTLRCDPISGHDNLYWYRRVMGKEIKFLLHFVKESKQDESGMPNNRFLAERTGGTYSTLKVQPAELEDSGVYFCASSQQETQYFGPGTRLLVL.

This clonotype was recorded at least ten times. This sequence joins TRBV10-3 and TRBJ1-6; 8 bases fit TRBD1. The junction had 6 bases not matched to a gene; V was cut back by 6 bases and J by 5 bases. Per germline, CDR1 ENHRY and CDR2 SYGVKD. The length of the CDR3 is 15 residues. The CDR3 loop reads CAIRMDREDNSPLHF. DNA of the CDR3: TGTGCCATCAGGATGGACAGGGAGGATAATTCACCCCTCCACTTT.

In its sample, this clonotype was seen many times. The chain couples TRBV6-5 to TRBJ2-3; D might be TRBD1 or TRBD2, each matching 6 bases. V lost 6 bases to trimming and J lost 3 bases, with 16 bases between them. The CDR3 runs to 15 residues. The germline gives CDR1 MNHEY, CDR2 SVGAGI. The CDR3 loop reads CASSTFQGRTDTQYF. DNA for the CDR3: TGTGCCAGCAGCACCTTTCAGGGGAGGACAGATACGCAGTATTTT.

The chain carries TRBV12-3 or TRBV12-4 and TRBJ2-1, with D perhaps matching TRBD2 (6 bases). The CDR3 is made up of 13 amino acids. V shed 2 bases and J shed 8 bases, with 10 bases lying between them. The DNA of the CDR3 is TGTGCCAGCAGTTTACAAGCGGGCGATGAGCAGTTCTTC. Protein: CASSLQAGDEQFF.

Only a few counts were recorded for this clonotype. The chain carries TRBV12-3 or TRBV12-4 and TRBJ1-1; D is uncertain. V lost 2 bases and J 4 bases, leaving 11 bases between the germline ends. This CDR3 comprises 14 residues. The CDR3 spells CASSLRQWGTEAFF. CDR3 nucleotide sequence: TGTGCCAGCAGTTTAAGGCAGTGGGGCACTGAAGCTTTCTTT.

This chain links TRBV6-2 or TRBV6-3 with TRBJ2-5; no clear D. Germline V gene lookup returns CDR1 MNHEY and CDR2 SVGEGT. The CDR3 contains 13 residues. Trimming shortened V by 3 bases and J by 3 bases, and 8 bases separated the two germline ends. The CDR3 is CASSYIAEETQYF. The CDR3 DNA is TGTGCCAGCAGTTATATAGCCGAAGAGACCCAGTACTTC.

The V call is TRBV4-3, the J call TRBJ2-7, with D perhaps TRBD1 (5 bases). The CDR3 extends over 15 amino acids. Trimming removed 1 base from V and 3 bases from J, with 13 bases in between. Germline CDR1 is LGHNA and CDR2 is YSLEER. CDR3 residues: CASSQVQTAIYEQYF. In DNA, the CDR3 is TGCGCCAGCAGCCAAGTGCAGACAGCGATCTACGAGCAGTACTTC.

The rearrangement joins TRBV6-2 or TRBV6-3 to TRBJ2-1, with 13 bases identical to TRBD2. The germline gives CDR1 MNHEY, CDR2 SVGEGT. The trim removed 6 bases at V and 4 bases at J, leaving 9 bases unmatched. The CDR3 runs to 17 residues. CDR3 bases: TGTGCCAGCAGGACCAGAACTAGCGGGAGGGTATACAATGAGCAGTTCTTC. This gives the protein CASRTRTSGRVYNEQFF.

The chain has TRBV27 and TRBJ2-7; the match to TRBD2 covers 11 bases. The V and J ends lost 5 bases and 4 bases, in that order; junction bases with no gene match: 7. Germline lookup yields CDR1 MNHEY and CDR2 SMNVEV (reference sequence). The CDR3 covers 15 residues. The CDR3 here is CASSLLAGGFYEQYF. CDR3 coding DNA: TGTGCCAGCAGTCTTCTAGCGGGAGGATTTTACGAGCAGTACTTC.

This clonotype was detected a few times. A junction boundary mismatches the germline segment, possibly from a read error. The chain carries TRBV29-1 and TRBJ2-3; D not certain. This CDR3 comprises 13 residues. Germline assignment: CDR1 SQVTM and CDR2 ANQGSEA. This CDR3 is CSVEAAFPDTQYF. CDR3 DNA sequence: TGCAGCGTCGAAGCAGCTTTTCCAGATACGCAGTATTTT.

This clonotype was observed a handful of times. J is TRBJ2-1 and V is TRBV6-2 or TRBV6-3, with 8 bases matching TRBD2. After removal of 7 bases from V and 0 bases from J, the junction contained 8 bases not matched to a gene. Germline CDR1 is MNHEY and CDR2 is SVGEGT. This CDR3 contains 16 residues. CDR3 amino acids: CASNKRGSSSYNEQFF. CDR3 nucleotide sequence: TGTGCCAGCAATAAGCGGGGGAGTAGCTCCTACAATGAGCAGTTCTTC.

The chain employs TRBV6-2 or TRBV6-3 and TRBJ2-1; TRBD2 agrees at 12 bases. V trimming: 5 bases; J trimming: 4 bases; junction bases outside the gene matches: 12. This CDR3 has 18 residues. CDR1 and CDR2 (germline): MNHEY, SVGEGT. Written as DNA, the CDR3 is TGTGCCAGCAGTCTACTTACCTGGACTAGCGGGAAATACAATGAGCAGTTCTTC. This codes for CASSLLTWTSGKYNEQFF.